This T cell receptor beta chain was identified during a study of monozygotic twins with inflammatory bowel disease. As concerns this clonotype: Its target is unknown.

Per TCR library, 3,500 to 4,000 ng of total RNA was used. TCRdb reprocessed the 5' RACE reads and keeps a single row for each CDR3 protein, giving no DNA. Reported are roughly 100,000 distinct CDR3 sequences; the ten largest clones contain 1.9%. This CDR3 is 15 amino acids long. CDR1 and CDR2 (germline): SGHRS, YFSETQ. Findings and caveats of the study: T cell subtypes were not distinguishable in this analysis. A reduction in TCRbeta diversity (inverse Simpson) was seen in IBD patients relative to healthy co-twins.

The receptor comes from a human donor with ulcerative colitis or Crohn's disease, or a healthy co-twin of an affected twin (not recorded which). Specimen: blood. V usage is TRBV5-1 and J usage is TRBJ2-3. The CDR3 is CASSLALQGTDTQYF. The entire variable domain, with the rest obtained from reference TRBV5-1 and TRBJ2-3, is as follows: KAGVTQTPRYLIKTRGQQVTLSCSPISGHRSVSWYQQTPGQGLQFLFEYFSETQRNKGNFPGRFSGRQFSNSRSEMNVSTLELGDSALYLCASSLALQGTDTQYFGPGTRLTVL.